These T cell receptor beta chains were read from a single sample in a study of CXCR3-negative and CXCR3-positive naive CD8 T cells. TCRdb reprocessed the 5' RACE reads, with one entry per CDR3 protein and no DNA. The listing records 65,000 to 85,000 distinct CDR3 sequences. The sequenced sample consisted of naive CXCR3- CD8+ T cells from blood. The receptors originated from a human donor in good health. Some clones in this sample may be carry-over from other donors' samples. Both conserved end residues are part of each CDR3. Not all rows give a size; the values are once, few, many and, for expanded clones, a class.

j_gene,v_gene,abundance,CDR3aa
TRBJ2-3,TRBV6-2/TRBV6-3,-,CASSSNFADTQYF
TRBJ2-7,TRBV29-1,-,CSVDDANYEQYF
TRBJ2-7,TRBV20-1,-,CSGLAERLSYEQYF
TRBJ2-7,TRBV7-9,-,CASSFRDHSYEQYF
TRBJ1-5,TRBV27,-,CASRPFLQGQGGYQPQHF
TRBJ2-1,TRBV5-5,-,CANSLTSGREQFF
TRBJ2-7,TRBV6-2/TRBV6-3,-,CASSTRLDGYEQYF
TRBJ2-2,TRBV2,-,CASSVWSGELFF
TRBJ2-1,TRBV2,-,CATKKPWTSGSGAYNEQFF
TRBJ2-1,TRBV20-1,-,CSARVPGPAEAYNEQFF
TRBJ2-5,TRBV9,-,CASSDGGGSAETQYF
TRBJ2-3,TRBV6-2/TRBV6-3,-,CASSSTSGLPTDTQYF
TRBJ2-1,TRBV14,-,CASSLTGVRQFF
TRBJ1-1,TRBV27,-,CASSSTAYEAFF
TRBJ1-3,TRBV7-8,-,CASSLVAADSGNTIYF
TRBJ2-5,TRBV12-3/TRBV12-4,-,CASSPGLSSTQETQYF
TRBJ2-7,TRBV5-1,-,CASSLMAPGTGFNEQYF
TRBJ1-1,TRBV25-1,-,CASKGYTWGSEAFF
TRBJ2-7,TRBV28,-,CASSYFEGKGEQYF
TRBJ1-1,TRBV20-1,-,CSAVDLRDPRTTEAFF
TRBJ1-1,TRBV5-1,-,CASSAGQVYSEAFF
TRBJ2-1,TRBV20-1,-,CSARGVGDRGPLNEQFF
TRBJ2-2,TRBV28,-,CASSFNFGELFF
TRBJ1-2,TRBV7-9,-,CASSAIGGYGYTF
TRBJ2-3,TRBV27,-,CASTQTGSATDTQYF
TRBJ2-7,TRBV4-1,-,CASSLGSGPGEQYF
TRBJ1-2,TRBV29-1,-,CSVPGHYFNYGYTF
TRBJ2-1,TRBV12-3/TRBV12-4,-,CASTVEVSYNEQFF
TRBJ2-5,TRBV7-9,-,CASSLWGTSGTHGETQYF
TRBJ1-2,TRBV12-3/TRBV12-4,-,CASSERQGPGYGYTF
TRBJ2-7,TRBV6-5,-,CASALTGPSYEQYF
TRBJ1-2,TRBV28,medium-sized,CASSVTRNYGYTF